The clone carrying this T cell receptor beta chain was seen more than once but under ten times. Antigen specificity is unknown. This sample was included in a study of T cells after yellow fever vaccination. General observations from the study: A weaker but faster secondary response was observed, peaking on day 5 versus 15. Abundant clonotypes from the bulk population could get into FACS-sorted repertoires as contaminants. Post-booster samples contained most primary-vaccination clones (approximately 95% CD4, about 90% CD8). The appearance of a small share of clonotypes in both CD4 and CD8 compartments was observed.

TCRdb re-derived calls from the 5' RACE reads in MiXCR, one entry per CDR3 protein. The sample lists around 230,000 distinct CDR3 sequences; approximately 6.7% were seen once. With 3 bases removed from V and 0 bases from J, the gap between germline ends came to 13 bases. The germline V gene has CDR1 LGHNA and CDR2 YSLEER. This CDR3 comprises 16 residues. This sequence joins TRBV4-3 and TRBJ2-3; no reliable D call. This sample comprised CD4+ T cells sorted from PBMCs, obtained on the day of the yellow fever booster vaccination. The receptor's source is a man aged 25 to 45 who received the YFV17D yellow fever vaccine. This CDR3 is CASSQGTDGSTDTQYF. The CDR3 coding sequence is TGCGCCAGCAGCCAGGGAACCGACGGGAGCACAGATACGCAGTATTTT.